The present TCR beta chain was sequenced within a study of cytomegalovirus exposure and HLA in healthy donors. Across the study: Researchers previously reported finding 100 million or so unique TCR beta sequences from 150 million to 200 million T cells.

The CDR3 covers 13 residues. The V gene's germline CDR1 is LNHDA and CDR2 SQIVND (reference sequence). V lost 7 bases and J 6 bases, leaving 16 bases between the germline ends. General observations from the study: Later work found that TCR association rates differed between HLA loci; DRB1 had the most and HLA-C the fewest.

Details on this clone: Its antigen remains unknown.

Researchers ran the PCR with 60 Vbeta and 13 Jbeta primers. Clones were read by immunoSEQ multiplex PCR, and TCRdb kept only the in-frame ones, dropping some. In total, the table holds 200,000 or so clones. Sequenced sample: PBMCs. This TCR derives from a boy aged 10-17 years in good health and CMV-seronegative. The V call is TRBV19, the J call TRBJ2-7, with D perhaps matching TRBD2 (5 bases). CDR3 DNA sequence: TGTGCCAGTACCAACGGGAACCCGAGCGAGCAGTACTTC. Its protein product is CASTNGNPSEQYF.